The 17 T cell receptor beta chains listed next were all sequenced from one sample in a study of cytomegalovirus exposure and HLA in healthy donors. PCR was performed using 60 Vbeta and 13 Jbeta primers. Clones were sequenced by immunoSEQ multiplex PCR, and TCRdb holds only the in-frame ones, with some missing. Listed are approximately 75,000 clones; less than 6% falls within the top ten. What was sequenced was PBMCs. The receptor set was obtained from a man between 35 and 55 years old in good health and CMV-seronegative.

This rearrangement joins TRBV7-2 to TRBJ1-1; TRBD1 matches at 7 bases. V was pared by 0 bases and J by 1 base, with 11 bases of the junction left unmatched. The CDR3 has 18 amino acids. CDR1 and CDR2 (germline): SGHTA, FQGNSA. CDR3 loop: CASSLASLFRDRNTEAFF. The CDR3 DNA follows: TGTGCCAGCAGCTTAGCCTCTTTATTCCGGGACAGGAACACTGAAGCTTTCTTT.

The chain combines TRBV6-1 with TRBJ2-3, with 14 bases aligning to TRBD2. The germline gives CDR1 MNHNS, CDR2 SASEGT. The J segment lost 4 bases and the V segment lost 4 bases, leaving 1 base of the junction unmatched. This CDR3 is 15 amino acids long. The CDR3 region has the DNA TGTGCCAGCAGTGGACTAGCGGGGGGGCCAGATACGCAGTATTTT. Translating it yields CASSGLAGGPDTQYF.

CDR3 region: CAIRRAGGSTDTQYF. Here the CDR3 DNA reads TGTGCCATCAGACGAGCAGGTGGGAGCACAGATACGCAGTATTTT. The V call is TRBV10-3, the J call TRBJ2-3, with D unclear. The germline V gene encodes CDR1 ENHRY and CDR2 SYGVKD. This CDR3 region has 15 residues. V lost 6 bases and J 0 bases, leaving 13 bases between the germline ends.

The chain combines TRBV5-6 with TRBJ1-2; D not resolved. Trimming removed 4 bases from V and 5 bases from J, with 9 bases in between. This CDR3 has 12 amino acids. The V gene's germline CDR1 is SGHDT and CDR2 YYEEEE. DNA for the CDR3: TGTGCCAGCAGCGCAGCAGCGTATGGCTACACCTTC. Translating gives CASSAAAYGYTF.

The chain links TRBV11-2 to TRBJ1-3, with D unresolved. Trimming shortened V by 1 base and J by 0 bases, and 7 bases separated the two germline ends. This CDR3 contains 15 residues. From germline, CDR1 is SGHAT and CDR2 FQNNGV. In nucleotides, the CDR3 is TGTGCCAGCAGCTTAGTCAGGTTCTCTGGAAACACCATATATTTT. This codes for CASSLVRFSGNTIYF.

This chain links TRBV19 with TRBJ2-7, with D maybe TRBD2 (5 bases). The CDR3 runs to 14 residues. Trimming left V 5 bases short and J 2 bases short, with 13 bases between. Germline V gene lookup returns CDR1 LNHDA and CDR2 SQIVND (reference sequence). The CDR3 sequence is CASSSQSGPYEQYF. The DNA for the CDR3 is TGTGCCAGTAGTTCCCAAAGCGGCCCCTACGAGCAGTACTTC.

The chain recombines TRBV7-2 with TRBJ2-7, with 7 bases aligning to TRBD2. The CDR3 extends over 15 amino acids. CDR1 and CDR2 (germline): SGHTA, FQGNSA. After removal of 5 bases from V and 3 bases from J, the junction contained 10 bases not matched to a gene. CDR3: CASSDWSGVNYEQYF. The CDR3 region has the DNA TGTGCCAGCAGCGATTGGAGCGGGGTAAACTACGAGCAGTACTTC.

V usage is TRBV6-1 and J usage is TRBJ2-7; 7 nucleotides align to TRBD2. CDR1 and CDR2 from the germline V gene are MNHNS and SASEGT. The CDR3 is 14 amino acids. J gave up 0 bases and V 5 bases, and 4 bases lay outside the gene matches. CDR3 region: CASSLERDSYEQYF. CDR3 nucleotide sequence: TGTGCCAGCAGTCTCGAGCGGGACTCCTACGAGCAGTACTTC.

The V and J genes are TRBV9 and TRBJ2-5, with 11 bases lining up with TRBD1. The end of the DNA is better explained by TRBJ2-7, so the J call may be wrong. The CDR3 contains 16 residues. Germline loops: CDR1 SGDLS, CDR2 YYNGEE. The CDR3: CASSPKPGQGVYEQYF. CDR3 sequence (DNA): TGTGCCAGCAGCCCGAAACCGGGACAGGGGGTTTACGAGCAGTACTTC.

The chain links TRBV7-2 to TRBJ1-1; 7 nucleotides line up with TRBD1. Trimming removed 2 bases from V and 4 bases from J; junction bases left unmatched: 7. Germline V gene lookup returns CDR1 SGHTA and CDR2 FQGNSA. This CDR3 region has 15 residues. CDR3 nucleotides: TGTGCCAGCAGCTTAAGGGACAGCCGGGTCACTGAAGCTTTCTTT. Amino acid sequence: CASSLRDSRVTEAFF.

The V and J genes are TRBV30 and TRBJ2-6; D unresolved. Germline V CDR1 and CDR2: GTSNPN, SVGIG (reference sequence). Trimming left V 4 bases short and J 0 bases short, with 13 bases between. This CDR3 comprises 16 residues. CDR3 in amino acids: CAWNFLASSGANVLTF. The CDR3 nucleotides are TGTGCCTGGAATTTCTTGGCATCCTCTGGGGCCAACGTCCTGACTTTC.

This rearrangement joins TRBV13 to TRBJ1-2; TRBD1 matches at 7 bases. The V gene's germline CDR1 is PRHDT and CDR2 FYEKMQ (reference sequence). CDR3 length equals 13 residues. V shed 4 bases and J 2 bases; nucleotides not matched to a gene: 1. The CDR3 here is CASSSGQNYGYTF. In DNA, the CDR3 is TGTGCCAGCAGCTCGGGACAGAACTATGGCTACACCTTC. Filled out from reference TRBV13 and TRBJ1-2, the complete variable domain reads AAGVIQSPRHLIKEKRETATLKCYPIPRHDTVYWYQQGPGQDPQFLISFYEKMQSDKGSIPDRFSAQQFSDYHSELNMSSLELGDSALYFCASSSGQNYGYTFGSGTRLTVV.

The V gene is TRBV19, the J gene TRBJ1-1, with TRBD1 matching over 9 bases. Germline trimming cut 1 base from V and 3 bases from J; bases unmatched to any gene: 3. Germline V gene data show CDR1 as LNHDA and CDR2 as SQIVND (reference sequence). The CDR3 runs 15 residues. The CDR3 loop is CASSIGDRGYTEAFF. CDR3 nucleotide sequence: TGTGCCAGTAGTATAGGCGACAGGGGGTACACTGAAGCTTTCTTT.

The V call is TRBV14, the J call TRBJ2-1, with TRBD2 matching over 11 bases. V shed 4 bases, J shed 4 bases, and the junction held 9 bases outside the gene matches. This CDR3 spans 17 amino acids. Germline loops: CDR1 SGHDN, CDR2 FVKESK. The CDR3 DNA reads TGTGCCAGCAGCCCTCCGACTAGCGGGAATTATTACAATGAGCAGTTCTTC. Protein: CASSPPTSGNYYNEQFF.

The gene calls are TRBV18 and TRBJ2-3; 8 nucleotides match TRBD1. The V gene's germline CDR1 is KGHSH and CDR2 LQKENI. The CDR3 contains 18 residues. Trimming cost V 6 bases and J 1 base; bases outside gene matches: 15. The CDR3 loop reads CASSPYRTTTGGTDTQYF. The CDR3 nucleotides are TGTGCCAGCTCGCCCTACCGAACTACGACAGGGGGCACAGATACGCAGTATTTT.

The chain couples TRBV7-9 to TRBJ1-1; TRBD1 is a possible D gene (5 bases). Trimming shortened V by 5 bases and J by 1 base, and 14 bases separated the two germline ends. Germline V gives CDR1 SEHNR, CDR2 FQNEAQ (reference sequence). This CDR3 contains 15 residues. The CDR3 protein is CASSPLGGSNTEAFF. The CDR3 DNA is TGTGCCAGCAGCCCACTCGGGGGGTCGAACACTGAAGCTTTCTTT.

This clone is called medium-sized based on its frequency. The chain has TRBV6-4 and TRBJ2-2; TRBD2 is a possible D gene (6 bases). CDR3 length: 14 amino acids. Germline loops: CDR1 MRHNA, CDR2 SNTAGT. Trimming removed 6 bases at V and 0 bases at J, with 8 bases between. The CDR3 DNA reads as TGTGCCAGCAGACGGGAGTCGAACACCGGGGAGCTGTTTTTT. Its protein is CASRRESNTGELFF.